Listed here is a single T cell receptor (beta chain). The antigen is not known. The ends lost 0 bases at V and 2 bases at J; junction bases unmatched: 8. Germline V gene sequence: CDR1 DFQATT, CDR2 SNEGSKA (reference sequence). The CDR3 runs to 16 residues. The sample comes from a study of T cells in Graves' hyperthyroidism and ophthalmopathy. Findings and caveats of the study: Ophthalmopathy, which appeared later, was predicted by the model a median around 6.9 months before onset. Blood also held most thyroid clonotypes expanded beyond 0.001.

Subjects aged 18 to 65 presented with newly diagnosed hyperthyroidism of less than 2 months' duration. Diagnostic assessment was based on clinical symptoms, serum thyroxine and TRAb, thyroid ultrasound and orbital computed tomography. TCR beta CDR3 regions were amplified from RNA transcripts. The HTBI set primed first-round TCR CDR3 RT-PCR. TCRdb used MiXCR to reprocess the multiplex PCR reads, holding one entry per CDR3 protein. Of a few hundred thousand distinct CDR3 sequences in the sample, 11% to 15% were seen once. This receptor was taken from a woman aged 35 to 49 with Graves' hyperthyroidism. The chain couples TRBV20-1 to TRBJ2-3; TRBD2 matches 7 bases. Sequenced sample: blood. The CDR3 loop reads CSARDFKSGNTDTQYF. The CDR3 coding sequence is TGCAGTGCTAGAGACTTCAAGAGCGGGAACACAGATACGCAGTATTTT.